The 15 T cell receptor beta chains below were found in one sample sequenced in a study of cytomegalovirus exposure and HLA in healthy donors. In the PCR, 60 Vbeta and 13 Jbeta primers were used. The method was immunoSEQ multiplex PCR; TCRdb's version includes in-frame clones alone and lacks a portion of them. The table lists 200,000 to 250,000 clones. The sample consisted of PBMCs. The origin of the receptors is a woman in her 30s in good health and CMV-seropositive.

The CDR3 DNA sequence: TGTGCCAGCAGCTTCGGTCGGGAGGTTGCGTCGGACACCGGGGAGCTGTTTTTT. It translates to CASSFGREVASDTGELFF. The rearrangement links TRBV9 to TRBJ2-2; 7 bases are shared with TRBD2. Germline CDR1 is SGDLS and CDR2 is YYNGEE. This CDR3 is 18 amino acids long. V dropped 4 bases and J dropped 3; count of bases not matched to a gene: 15.

The chain carries TRBV27 and TRBJ2-7, with 9 positions matching TRBD1. V shed 0 bases and J 5 bases; nucleotides not matched to a gene: 8. The CDR3 loop spans 16 amino acids. Per germline, CDR1 MNHEY and CDR2 SMNVEV (reference sequence). The CDR3 nucleotides read TGTGCCAGCAGTTTATCGGCCGGGACAGGGAAAAACGAGCAGTACTTC. It specifies CASSLSAGTGKNEQYF.

The rearrangement links TRBV6-1 to TRBJ1-1, with 8 nucleotides matching TRBD1. Germline CDR1 reads MNHNS; CDR2 reads SASEGT. Losses at the gene ends were 4 bases for V and 5 bases for J; bases not matched to a gene: 3. The length of the CDR3 is 13 residues. As DNA, the CDR3 is TGTGCCAGCAGTGTCGGGACAGGTACTGAAGCTTTCTTT. It encodes CASSVGTGTEAFF.

The chain couples TRBV19 to TRBJ2-5; 9 nucleotides match TRBD1. The end of the DNA fits TRBJ2-7 better, so the J call may be wrong. The germline V gene encodes CDR1 LNHDA and CDR2 SQIVND (reference sequence). The CDR3 loop spans 17 amino acids. CDR3 region: CASSIGTGSAIFYEQYF. The CDR3 region has the DNA TGTGCCAGTAGTATCGGGACAGGGAGCGCTATATTTTACGAGCAGTACTTC.

The chain couples TRBV5-1 to TRBJ1-2, with 7 positions matching TRBD1. From germline, CDR1 is SGHRS and CDR2 YFSETQ. V shed 3 bases, J shed 8 bases, and the junction held 10 bases outside the gene matches. The CDR3 runs 14 residues. The CDR3 nucleotides are TGCGCCAGCAGCTCTACAGGGGAGTTTTACGGCTACACCTTC. Translating it yields CASSSTGEFYGYTF.

The chain recombines TRBV29-1 with TRBJ2-1; a weak D match, TRBD1 (6 bases). With 1 base removed from V and 8 bases from J, the gap between germline ends came to 18 bases. The CDR3 sequence is 15 residues long. Per the germline V gene, CDR1 is SQVTM and CDR2 is ANQGSEA. CDR3 nucleotide sequence: TGCAGCGTTGAAGGGGGGCAGGGCACCAGGGATGAGCAGTTCTTC. Protein sequence: CSVEGGQGTRDEQFF.

The chain carries TRBV7-2 and TRBJ1-2; 8 nucleotides line up with TRBD1. There are 15 residues in the CDR3. Per germline, CDR1 SGHTA and CDR2 FQGNSA. V shed 5 bases and J 3 bases; nucleotides not matched to a gene: 8. CDR3 nucleotides: TGTGCCAGCAGCCTCGGACAGGGTTTGGACTATGGCTACACCTTC. This sequence encodes CASSLGQGLDYGYTF. Full variable domain (rest looked up from reference TRBV7-2 and TRBJ1-2): GAGVSQSPSNKVTEKGKDVELRCDPISGHTALYWYRQSLGQGLEFLIYFQGNSAPDKSGLPSDRFSAERTGGSVSTLTIQRTQQEDSAVYLCASSLGQGLDYGYTFGSGTRLTVV.

V is TRBV27 and J is TRBJ2-7, with a possible D match to TRBD1 (6 bases). V was clipped by 5 bases and J by 0 bases, with 14 bases between them. In germline, CDR1 is MNHEY, CDR2 SMNVEV (reference sequence). The CDR3 has 15 amino acids. The CDR3: CASSPGTLYSYEQYF. Written as DNA, the CDR3 is TGTGCCAGCAGTCCCGGGACACTCTACTCCTACGAGCAGTACTTC.

This chain links TRBV28 with TRBJ1-1; 9 nucleotides line up with TRBD1. Per germline, CDR1 MDHEN and CDR2 SYDVKM. The CDR3 contains 14 residues. Unmatched junction bases numbered 7, after V lost 4 bases and J lost 7 bases. The CDR3 nucleotides are TGTGCCAGCAGTTACAGGGGGCGGAGGGATGAAGCTTTCTTT. It specifies CASSYRGRRDEAFF.

The V call is TRBV29-1, the J call TRBJ2-1; 8 nucleotides agree with TRBD1. The CDR3 is made up of 15 amino acids. The germline V gene encodes CDR1 SQVTM and CDR2 ANQGSEA. The V segment lost 3 bases and the J segment 1 base; nucleotides outside the gene matches: 5. CDR3 sequence reads: CSVETGVFSYNEQFF. In DNA form, the CDR3 reads TGCAGCGTTGAGACAGGGGTTTTTTCCTACAATGAGCAGTTCTTC.

V and J are TRBV10-3 and TRBJ1-5; 8 bases fit TRBD1. V lost 4 bases, J lost 8 bases, and 10 bases stayed unmatched. CDR3 length equals 15 residues. Germline-derived CDR1 and CDR2 are ENHRY and SYGVKD. The CDR3 nucleotides read TGTGCCATCAGTGGAGACAGGGGAGGCGTGAAGCCCCAGCATTTT. This codes for CAISGDRGGVKPQHF.

The rearrangement uses TRBV6-1 and TRBJ1-1; 11 positions agree with TRBD1. J gave up 4 bases and V 5 bases, and 3 bases lay outside the gene matches. This CDR3 is 14 amino acids long. Germline V gene lookup returns CDR1 MNHNS and CDR2 SASEGT. The CDR3 DNA reads as TGTGCCAGCAGTATGGGACAGGGGGGCACTGAAGCTTTCTTT. This translates into CASSMGQGGTEAFF.

The chain carries TRBV18 and TRBJ1-1; D gene unclear. CDR1 KGHSH and CDR2 LQKENI come from the germline V gene. This CDR3 has 15 residues. V lost 4 bases to trimming and J lost 0 bases, with 12 bases between them. The CDR3 DNA follows: TGTGCCAGCTCACATTATGAGGGCTTGAACACTGAAGCTTTCTTT. Protein product: CASSHYEGLNTEAFF. Variable domain in full (rest from reference TRBV18 and TRBJ1-1): NAGVMQNPRHLVRRRGQEARLRCSPMKGHSHVYWYRQLPEEGLKFMVYLQKENIIDESGMPKERFSAEFPKEGPSILRIQQVVRGDSAAYFCASSHYEGLNTEAFFGQGTRLTVV.

The chain recombines TRBV18 with TRBJ1-1, with 8 positions matching TRBD1. Germline loops: CDR1 KGHSH, CDR2 LQKENI. J was trimmed by 1 base and V by 3 bases; bases with no gene match: 4. The CDR3 covers 15 residues. CDR3 nucleotides: TGTGCCAGCTCACCTAGGACAGGGACGAACACTGAAGCTTTCTTT. This gives the protein CASSPRTGTNTEAFF.

The chain employs TRBV5-1 and TRBJ2-7; D call uncertain. The CDR3 is 14 residues long. Germline V gene data show CDR1 as SGHRS and CDR2 as YFSETQ. The V end lost 0 bases, the J end lost 6 bases, and 13 bases lay between the germline ends. The DNA for the CDR3 is TGCGCCAGCAGCTTGGGCTTTGGGCCCAGCGAGCAGTACTTC. This encodes CASSLGFGPSEQYF. The whole variable domain, filled in from reference TRBV5-1 and TRBJ2-7, reads KAGVTQTPRYLIKTRGQQVTLSCSPISGHRSVSWYQQTPGQGLQFLFEYFSETQRNKGNFPGRFSGRQFSNSRSEMNVSTLELGDSALYLCASSLGFGPSEQYFGPGTRLTVT.